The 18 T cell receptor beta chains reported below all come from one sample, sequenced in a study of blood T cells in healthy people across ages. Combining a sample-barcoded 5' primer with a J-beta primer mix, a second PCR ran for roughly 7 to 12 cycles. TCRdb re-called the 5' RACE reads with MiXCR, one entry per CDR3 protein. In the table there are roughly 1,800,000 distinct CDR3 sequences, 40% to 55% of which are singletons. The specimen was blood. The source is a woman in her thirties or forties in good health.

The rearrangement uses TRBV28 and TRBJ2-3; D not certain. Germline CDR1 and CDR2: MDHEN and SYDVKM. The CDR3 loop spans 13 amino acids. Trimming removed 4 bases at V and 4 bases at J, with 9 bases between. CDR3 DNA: TGTGCCAGCAGTTCCCCGGTACCAGATACGCAGTATTTT. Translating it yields CASSSPVPDTQYF.

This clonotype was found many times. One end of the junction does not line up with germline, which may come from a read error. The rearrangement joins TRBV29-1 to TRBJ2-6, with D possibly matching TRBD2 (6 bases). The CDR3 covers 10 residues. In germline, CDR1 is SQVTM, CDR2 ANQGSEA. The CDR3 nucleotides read TGCAGCGGGGGGGACAACGTCCTGACTTTC. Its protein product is CSGGDNVLTF.

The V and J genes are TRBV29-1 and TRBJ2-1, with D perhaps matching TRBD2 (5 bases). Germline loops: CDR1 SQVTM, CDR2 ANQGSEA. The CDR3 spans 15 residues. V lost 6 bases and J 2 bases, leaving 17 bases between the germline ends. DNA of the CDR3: TGCAGCGTCTCCCCCGTAGCGATTACCTACAATGAGCAGTTCTTC. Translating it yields CSVSPVAITYNEQFF.

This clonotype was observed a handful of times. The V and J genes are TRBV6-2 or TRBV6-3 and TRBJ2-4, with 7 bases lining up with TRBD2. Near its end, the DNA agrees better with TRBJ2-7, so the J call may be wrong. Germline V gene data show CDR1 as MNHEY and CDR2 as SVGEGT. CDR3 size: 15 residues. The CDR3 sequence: CASSSLGRESYEQYF. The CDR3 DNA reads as TGTGCCAGCAGCTCTTTGGGGAGGGAATCCTACGAGCAGTACTTC.

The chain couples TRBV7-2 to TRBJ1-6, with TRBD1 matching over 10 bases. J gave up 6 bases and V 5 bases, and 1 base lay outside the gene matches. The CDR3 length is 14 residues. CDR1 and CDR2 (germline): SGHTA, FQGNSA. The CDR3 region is CASSGTGVNSPLHF. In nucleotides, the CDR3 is TGTGCCAGCAGCGGGACAGGGGTTAATTCACCCCTCCACTTT.

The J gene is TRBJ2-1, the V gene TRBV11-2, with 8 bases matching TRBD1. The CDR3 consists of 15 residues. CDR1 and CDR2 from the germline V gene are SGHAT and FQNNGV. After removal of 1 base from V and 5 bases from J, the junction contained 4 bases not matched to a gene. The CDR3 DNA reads TGTGCCAGCAGCTTAGCAGGACAGGGCAACAATGAGCAGTTCTTC. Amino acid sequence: CASSLAGQGNNEQFF.

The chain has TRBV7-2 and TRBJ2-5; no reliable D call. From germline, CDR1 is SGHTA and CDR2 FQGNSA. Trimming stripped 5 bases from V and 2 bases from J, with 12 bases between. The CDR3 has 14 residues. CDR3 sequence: CASSVYSLQETQYF. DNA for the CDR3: TGTGCCAGCAGCGTATACTCCTTACAAGAGACCCAGTACTTC.

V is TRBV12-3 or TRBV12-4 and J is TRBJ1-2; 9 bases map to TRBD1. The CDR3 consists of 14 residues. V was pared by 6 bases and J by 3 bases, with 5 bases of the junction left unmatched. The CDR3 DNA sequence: TGTGCCAGCAGGGGGACAGGGTCAGACTATGGCTACACCTTC. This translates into CASRGTGSDYGYTF.

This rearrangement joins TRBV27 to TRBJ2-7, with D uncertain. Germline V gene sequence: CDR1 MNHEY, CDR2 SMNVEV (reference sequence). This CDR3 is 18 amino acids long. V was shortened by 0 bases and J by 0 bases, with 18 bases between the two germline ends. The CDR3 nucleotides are TGTGCCAGCAGTTTATCGGCGCCTGATTCCTCCAGCTCCTACGAGCAGTACTTC. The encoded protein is CASSLSAPDSSSSYEQYF.

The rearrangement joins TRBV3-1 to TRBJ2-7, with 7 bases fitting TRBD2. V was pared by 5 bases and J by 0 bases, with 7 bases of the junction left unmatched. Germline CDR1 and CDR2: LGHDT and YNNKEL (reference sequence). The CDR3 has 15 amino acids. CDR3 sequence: CASSNPGGSSYEQYF. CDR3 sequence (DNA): TGTGCCAGCAGCAACCCCGGGGGGTCCTCCTACGAGCAGTACTTC.

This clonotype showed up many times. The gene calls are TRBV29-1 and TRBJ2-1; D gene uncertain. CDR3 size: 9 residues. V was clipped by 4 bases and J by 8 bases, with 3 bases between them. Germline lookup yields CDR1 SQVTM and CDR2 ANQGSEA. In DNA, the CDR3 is TGCAGCGTTGCGGATGAGCAGTTCTTC. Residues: CSVADEQFF.

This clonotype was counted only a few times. The CDR3 sequence is CASSAGREETQYF. The DNA for the CDR3 is TGTGCCAGCAGCGCCGGACGGGAAGAGACCCAGTACTTC. The J gene is TRBJ2-5, the V gene TRBV7-3; D gene ambiguous. This CDR3 contains 13 residues. Germline V lookup: CDR1 SGHTA, CDR2 FQGTGA. V gave up 5 bases and J gave up 3 bases, with 10 bases separating them.

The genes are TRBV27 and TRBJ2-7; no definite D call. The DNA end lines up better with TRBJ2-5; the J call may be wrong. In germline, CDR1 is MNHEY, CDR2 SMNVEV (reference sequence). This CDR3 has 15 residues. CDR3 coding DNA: TGTGCCAGCAGTTTGAAAGGTTACGTTGGGGAGACCCAGTACTTC. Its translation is CASSLKGYVGETQYF.

The CDR3 here is CASRSRDGSTKNIQYF. The CDR3, as DNA: TGCGCCAGCAGATCCCGGGACGGCTCCACCAAAAACATTCAGTACTTC. The chain has TRBV23-1 and TRBJ2-4; D assignment may be TRBD1 or TRBD2 (5 bases each). TRBV23-1 qualifies as an ORF whose function is uncertain. V gave up 6 bases and J gave up 2 bases, with 17 bases separating them. This CDR3 contains 16 residues.

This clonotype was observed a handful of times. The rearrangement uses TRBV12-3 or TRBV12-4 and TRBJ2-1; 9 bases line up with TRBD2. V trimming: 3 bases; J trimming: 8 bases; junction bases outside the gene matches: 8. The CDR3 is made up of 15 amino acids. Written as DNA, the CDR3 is TGTGCCAGCAGTTTTGGCGGGGGGGCCCTCGATGAGCAGTTCTTC. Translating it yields CASSFGGGALDEQFF.

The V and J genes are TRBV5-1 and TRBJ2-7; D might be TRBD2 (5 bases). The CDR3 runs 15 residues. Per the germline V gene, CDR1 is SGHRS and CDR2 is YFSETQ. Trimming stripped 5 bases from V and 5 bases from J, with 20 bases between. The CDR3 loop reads CASRGAIGPGNEQYF. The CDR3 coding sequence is TGCGCCAGCAGAGGCGCGATTGGGCCGGGGAACGAGCAGTACTTC.

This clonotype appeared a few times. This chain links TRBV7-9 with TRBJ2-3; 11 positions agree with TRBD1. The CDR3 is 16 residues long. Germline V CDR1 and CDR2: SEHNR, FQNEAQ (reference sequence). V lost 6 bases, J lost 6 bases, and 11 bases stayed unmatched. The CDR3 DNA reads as TGTGCCAGCAGTACCGGCGGGACAGGGGGAGCTGATACGCAGTATTTT. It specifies CASSTGGTGGADTQYF. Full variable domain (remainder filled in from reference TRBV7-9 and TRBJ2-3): DTGVSQNPRHKITKRGQNVTFRCDPISEHNRLYWYRQTLGQGPEFLTYFQNEAQLEKSRLLSDRFSAERPKGSFSTLEIQRTEQGDSAMYLCASSTGGTGGADTQYFGPGTRLTVL.

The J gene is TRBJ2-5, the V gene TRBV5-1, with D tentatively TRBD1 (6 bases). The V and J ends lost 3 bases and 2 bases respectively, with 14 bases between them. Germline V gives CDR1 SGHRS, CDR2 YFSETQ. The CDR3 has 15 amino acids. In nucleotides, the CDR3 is TGCGCCAGCAGCTGGGGACATGAGACACAAGAGACCCAGTACTTC. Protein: CASSWGHETQETQYF.